These 22 T cell receptor beta chains were sequenced from one sample in a study of vaccination effects on CD4 cells after COVID-19. An approximately ten-day culture period preceded the isolation of CD4+ T cells. Vaccination of participants consisted of two doses of either the BNT162b2 or mRNA-1273 vaccine. Here immunoSEQ multiplex PCR was the method, and the copy in TCRdb shows in-frame clones only, minus some. The table has 65,000 to 90,000 clones, around 67% seen once; the top ten hold 2% to 3%. The antigens these receptors bind are not known. The sequencing used CD4+ T cells from PBMCs cultured without peptide, collected after COVID-19 vaccination. Every receptor here comes from a human donor who received a COVID-19 vaccine.

The CDR3 region has the DNA TGTGCCAGCAGTCGTTACGTTGAGCAGTTCTTC. This gives the protein CASSRYVEQFF. J is TRBJ2-1 and V is TRBV7-2; no firm D call. V shed 6 bases and J shed 9 bases, with 9 bases lying between them. Germline CDR1 reads SGHTA; CDR2 reads FQGNSA. The CDR3 is made up of 11 amino acids.

As DNA, the CDR3 is TGTGCCACCAGACATAACAGGAACACCGGGGAGCTGTTTTTT. Its protein product is CATRHNRNTGELFF. The chain combines TRBV24-1 with TRBJ2-2; D is ambiguous. This CDR3 region has 14 residues. CDR1 is KGHDR and CDR2 is SFDVKD in the germline V gene. V shed 7 bases and J shed 1 base, with 9 bases lying between them.

V and J are TRBV30 and TRBJ1-5; no clear D gene. Germline loops: CDR1 GTSNPN, CDR2 SVGIG (reference sequence). The CDR3 spans 12 residues. V was pared by 5 bases and J by 3 bases, with 8 bases between. CDR3 residues: CAWGRHNQPQHF. CDR3 DNA: TGTGCCTGGGGACGGCACAATCAGCCCCAGCATTTT.

V and J are TRBV30 and TRBJ1-6, with D maybe TRBD1 (5 bases). Germline-derived CDR1 and CDR2 are GTSNPN and SVGIG (reference sequence). There are 16 residues in the CDR3. The germline V and J ends were trimmed by 2 bases and 6 bases, with 17 bases remaining between them. CDR3 DNA: TGTGCCTGGAGTCCGAGTTACAGGTTAGGTAATTCACCCCTCCACTTT. It yields the protein CAWSPSYRLGNSPLHF.

The chain employs TRBV28 and TRBJ2-7; no reliable D call. Germline loops: CDR1 MDHEN, CDR2 SYDVKM. The CDR3 length is 11 residues. The V end was cut by 5 bases, the J end by 6 bases, with 8 bases between. CDR3 sequence reads: CASSIGFEQYV. The CDR3 nucleotides read TGTGCCAGCAGTATCGGATTCGAGCAGTACGTC.

Regarding this clone: This CDR3 is also generated by other DNA sequences in the sample. The rearrangement uses TRBV9 and TRBJ1-3; no clear D. The CDR3 contains 15 residues. From germline, CDR1 is SGDLS and CDR2 YYNGEE. Between the trimmed V and J ends, which lost 0 bases and 0 bases, there was a span of 7 bases. For the CDR3, the DNA is TGTGCCAGCAGCGTAGTCGGAAGCTCTGGAAACACCATATATTTT. This gives the protein CASSVVGSSGNTIYF.

V gene TRBV4-2 combines with J gene TRBJ2-5; D gene ambiguous. The CDR3 loop spans 15 amino acids. CDR1 is LGHNA, CDR2 YNFKEQ, per germline. The ends were cut back, 0 bases at V and 4 bases at J, with 12 bases in the middle. CDR3 loop: CASSQETERGETQYF. The CDR3 bases are TGTGCCAGCAGCCAAGAGACCGAGCGAGGAGAGACCCAGTACTTC.

V usage is TRBV5-6 and J usage is TRBJ2-7, with 8 bases fitting TRBD1. Germline trimming cut 4 bases from V and 0 bases from J; bases unmatched to any gene: 9. CDR3 length: 16 amino acids. Germline V gene lookup returns CDR1 SGHDT and CDR2 YYEEEE. The CDR3 DNA follows: TGTGCCAGCAGCATATCCGGGACAGGCTCCTCCTACGAGCAGTACGTC. This sequence encodes CASSISGTGSSYEQYV.

The chain is built from TRBV2 and TRBJ1-1; 8 bases agree with TRBD1. V shed 2 bases, J shed 4 bases, and the junction held 3 bases outside the gene matches. The germline V gene has CDR1 SNHLY and CDR2 FYNNEI. This CDR3 has 14 amino acids. Written as DNA, the CDR3 is TGTGCCAGCAGTGAACAGGGGGCGATCACTGAAGCTTTCTTT. This translates into CASSEQGAITEAFF.

The chain uses TRBV5-1 and TRBJ2-2; TRBD1 matches 9 bases. This CDR3 spans 16 amino acids. J was trimmed by 2 bases and V by 4 bases; bases with no gene match: 6. Germline V lookup: CDR1 SGHRS, CDR2 YFSETQ. The CDR3 sequence: CASSQWTGANTGELFF. In DNA, the CDR3 is TGCGCCAGCAGCCAGTGGACAGGGGCCAACACCGGGGAGCTGTTTTTT.

V and J are TRBV2 and TRBJ2-2; maybe TRBD2 (5 bases). From germline, CDR1 is SNHLY and CDR2 FYNNEI. Trimming left V 6 bases short and J 9 bases short, with 14 bases between. This CDR3 is built from 13 residues. The CDR3 sequence is CASSPLVTWELFF. The CDR3 coding sequence is TGTGCCAGCAGCCCACTAGTTACCTGGGAGCTGTTTTTT.

Concerning this clone itself: In the same sample, other DNA sequences code for this CDR3. The chain employs TRBV5-1 and TRBJ1-1; D may be TRBD1 (5 bases). This CDR3 region has 14 residues. V dropped 0 bases and J dropped 3 bases, with 9 bases sitting between them. The germline V gene has CDR1 SGHRS and CDR2 YFSETQ. Here the CDR3 reads CASSLGGGDTEAFF. The CDR3 region has the DNA TGCGCCAGCAGCTTGGGGGGCGGGGACACTGAAGCTTTCTTT.

In this sample, this clone turned up a few times. V gene TRBV5-1 combines with J gene TRBJ2-1; D call uncertain. V lost 0 bases, J lost 0 bases, and 19 bases lay in between. This CDR3 contains 19 residues. From germline, CDR1 is SGHRS and CDR2 YFSETQ. CDR3 in amino acids: CASSLVRTADPNSYNEQFF. Here the CDR3 DNA reads TGCGCCAGCAGCTTGGTTAGGACGGCCGATCCAAACTCCTACAATGAGCAGTTCTTC.

This clone was detected only a few times. The rearrangement joins TRBV7-2 to TRBJ1-1; maybe TRBD1 (5 bases). Germline CDR1 and CDR2: SGHTA and FQGNSA. There are 13 residues in the CDR3. V gave up 4 bases and J gave up 2 bases, with 8 bases separating them. The CDR3 here is CASSSQGNTEAFF. The CDR3 DNA is TGTGCCAGCAGCTCCCAGGGAAACACTGAAGCTTTCTTT.

DNA for the CDR3: TGTGCCAGCAGTTTTACGACAGGGATAGACTATGGCTACACCTTC. It translates to CASSFTTGIDYGYTF. This chain uses TRBV6-6 with TRBJ1-2; 7 bases align to TRBD1. Losses at the gene ends were 4 bases for V and 3 bases for J; bases not matched to a gene: 8. The CDR3 spans 15 residues. Germline V gives CDR1 MNHNY, CDR2 SVGAGI (reference sequence).

The chain has TRBV7-2 and TRBJ2-2, with unresolved D. The CDR3 covers 14 residues. Germline V gives CDR1 SGHTA, CDR2 FQGNSA. Trimming pared 2 bases from V and 0 bases from J, leaving 4 bases between. The CDR3 reads CASSLTTNTGELFF. CDR3 sequence (DNA): TGTGCCAGCAGCTTAACCACGAACACCGGGGAGCTGTTTTTT. The variable domain in full, completed from reference TRBV7-2 and TRBJ2-2, reads GAGVSQSPSNKVTEKGKDVELRCDPISGHTALYWYRQSLGQGLEFLIYFQGNSAPDKSGLPSDRFSAERTGGSVSTLTIQRTQQEDSAVYLCASSLTTNTGELFFGEGSRLTVL.

V is TRBV19 and J is TRBJ2-1; D is perhaps TRBD2 (7 bases). The CDR3 contains 17 residues. CDR1 is LNHDA and CDR2 is SQIVND in the germline V gene (reference sequence). V shed 1 base and J shed 1 base, with 14 bases lying between them. The DNA of the CDR3 is TGTGCCAGTAGTATAGCCCAGGGGCGGGGGTCCTACAATGAGCAGTTCTTC. This gives the protein CASSIAQGRGSYNEQFF.

The V and J genes are TRBV5-5 and TRBJ1-3; D not resolved. The V gene lost 4 bases and the J gene lost 0 bases, with 14 bases spanning the gap. This CDR3 region has 16 residues. Germline CDR1 and CDR2: SGHKS and YYEKEE (reference sequence). As DNA, the CDR3 is TGTGCCAGCAGCCCCGGACTGCTCGGCTCTGGAAACACCATATATTTT. Translation: CASSPGLLGSGNTIYF.

This chain links TRBV6-5 with TRBJ2-5; 11 nucleotides line up with TRBD1. After removal of 6 bases from V and 5 bases from J, the junction contained 8 bases not matched to a gene. CDR3 length: 15 residues. Per germline, CDR1 MNHEY and CDR2 SVGAGI. The CDR3 region has the DNA TGTGCCAGCAGCAGGCAGGACAGGGGGCAGGAGACCCAGTACTTC. As protein: CASSRQDRGQETQYF.

This chain uses TRBV24-1 with TRBJ1-1; possibly TRBD1 for D (5 bases). The ends were cut back, 5 bases at V and 4 bases at J, with 13 bases in the middle. CDR3 length: 14 amino acids. Germline-derived CDR1 and CDR2 are KGHDR and SFDVKD. The CDR3 loop reads CATSGQGSGTEAFF. In DNA form, the CDR3 reads TGTGCCACCAGTGGTCAGGGATCGGGCACTGAAGCTTTCTTT.

The chain combines TRBV5-6 with TRBJ2-7; TRBD2 agrees at 7 bases. This CDR3 has 18 amino acids. Germline CDR1 is SGHDT and CDR2 is YYEEEE. Trimming cost V 4 bases and J 3 bases; bases outside gene matches: 19. CDR3 residues: CASSRTSDFNSLVYEQYV. The CDR3 nucleotides are TGTGCCAGCAGCCGTACTAGCGACTTTAATAGTTTAGTCTACGAGCAGTACGTC.

The V gene is TRBV5-1, the J gene TRBJ1-1, with D possibly being TRBD1 (5 bases). CDR1 is SGHRS, CDR2 YFSETQ, per germline. Trimming took off 3 bases at V and 8 bases at J, with 23 bases between the two ends. CDR3 size: 16 residues. The DNA of the CDR3 is TGCGCCAGCAGCTGGACGGAGGGAGGGGTCGGGTCAGAAGCTTTCTTT. This sequence encodes CASSWTEGGVGSEAFF.